This T cell receptor (beta chain) was identified in a study of T-cell reconstitution after alpha-beta-depleted transplantation in children. The V gene's germline CDR1 is SGDLS and CDR2 YYNGEE. CDR3 length: 15 amino acids. With V trimmed by 2 bases and J by 4 bases, 4 bases remained unmatched. Study results and caveats: About two months after transplant, alpha-beta T cells reportedly came from several hundred expanded graft clones.

This clonotype was seen repeatedly, ten times or more. The antigen is not known. The authors prepared the TCRbeta library with unique molecular identifiers. TCRdb analysed the PCR reads with MiXCR anew, one entry per CDR3 protein. The data show 200,000 or so distinct CDR3 sequences, approximately 6.8% seen once. The chain joins TRBV9 to TRBJ2-1, with 9 bases aligning to TRBD2. Sequencing was performed on PBMCs, taken before TCRalphabeta/CD19-depleted stem cell transplant. This receptor was obtained from a girl under three years old with combined immunodeficiency, due to receive a stem cell transplant. The CDR3 DNA sequence: TGTGCCAGCAGCGTCCAGCGGGGGGCTTACAATGAGCAGTTCTTC. Amino acid sequence: CASSVQRGAYNEQFF. The variable domain in full, completed from reference TRBV9 and TRBJ2-1, reads DSGVTQTPKHLITATGQRVTLRCSPRSGDLSVYWYQQSLDQGLQFLIQYYNGEERAKGNILERFSAQQFPDLHSELNLSSLELGDSALYFCASSVQRGAYNEQFFGPGTRLTVL.